Listed below are T cell receptor beta chains from one sample, sequenced in a study of blood T cell repertoires in COVID-19. Data came from immunoSEQ multiplex PCR; TCRdb stores just in-frame clones and leaves some out. The top ten hold roughly 7% of the sample, which has approximately 200,000 clones, more than 65% seen once. The sequenced sample consisted of PBMCs or T cells enriched from blood (not recorded which). Receptors originate from a middle-aged man who had recovered from COVID-19. Both conserved end residues are part of each CDR3. Each record gives: V gene, D gene, J gene, clone size, CDR3 length, CDR3 DNA, CDR3 protein. The D gene is left open where the match is weak. Size is stated for part of the rows, as once, few or many counts, or as a class when the clone is expanded.

v_call: TRBV28
d_call: TRBD2
j_call: TRBJ2-3
clone_size: once
cdr3_length: 18
cdr3_nt: TGTGCCAGCAGCGGGCGACTAGCGGGGGGGCCTCGCACAGATACGCAGTATTTT
cdr3_aa: CASSGRLAGGPRTDTQYF

v_call: TRBV5-8
d_call: -
j_call: TRBJ1-1
clone_size: -
cdr3_length: 13
cdr3_nt: TGTGCCAGCAGCTTGAGTTACGGCACTGAAGCTTTCTTT
cdr3_aa: CASSLSYGTEAFF

v_call: TRBV3-1/TRBV3-2
d_call: -
j_call: TRBJ2-1
clone_size: -
cdr3_length: 14
cdr3_nt: TGTGCCAGCAGCCCACGGGGGTCCCACAATGAGCAGTTCTTC
cdr3_aa: CASSPRGSHNEQFF

v_call: TRBV5-4
d_call: TRBD1
j_call: TRBJ2-7
clone_size: -
cdr3_length: 15
cdr3_nt: TGTGCCAGCAGCTCCAAAACAGGGGGCGATTACGAGCAGTACTTC
cdr3_aa: CASSSKTGGDYEQYF

v_call: TRBV7-6
d_call: -
j_call: TRBJ1-2
clone_size: few
cdr3_length: 14
cdr3_nt: TGTGCCAGCAGCCCACAGCCCGGCGACTATGGCTACACCTTC
cdr3_aa: CASSPQPGDYGYTF

v_call: TRBV10-3
d_call: -
j_call: TRBJ1-3
clone_size: -
cdr3_length: 16
cdr3_nt: TGTGCCATCAGTGAATCTGAGGGCTACTCTGGAAACACCATATATTTT
cdr3_aa: CAISESEGYSGNTIYF

v_call: TRBV19
d_call: TRBD1
j_call: TRBJ1-5
clone_size: -
cdr3_length: 18
cdr3_nt: TGTGCCAGTAGTCTACCGGGACAGGGTCAATTGGGCAATCAGCCCCAGCATTTT
cdr3_aa: CASSLPGQGQLGNQPQHF

v_call: TRBV14
d_call: -
j_call: TRBJ2-3
clone_size: many
cdr3_length: 17
cdr3_nt: TGTGCCAGCAGCCAAGAGCGGCGAGAAGCAGGCACAGATACGCAGTATTTT
cdr3_aa: CASSQERREAGTDTQYF

v_call: TRBV2
d_call: -
j_call: TRBJ1-5
clone_size: few
cdr3_length: 14
cdr3_nt: TGTGCCAGCAGTGAAGCTACCTACAATCAGCCCCAGCATTTT
cdr3_aa: CASSEATYNQPQHF

v_call: TRBV5-6
d_call: TRBD2
j_call: TRBJ2-3
clone_size: once
cdr3_length: 16
cdr3_nt: TGTGCCAGCAGCCCGGCCACTAGCGGATACACAGATACGCAGTATTTT
cdr3_aa: CASSPATSGYTDTQYF

v_call: TRBV5-1
d_call: -
j_call: TRBJ1-2
clone_size: -
cdr3_length: 18
cdr3_nt: TGCGCCAGCAGCGCAAGGATAACAGAGGGTAAAGGAAACTATGGCTACACCTTC
cdr3_aa: CASSARITEGKGNYGYTF

v_call: TRBV18
d_call: TRBD1
j_call: TRBJ2-7
clone_size: few
cdr3_length: 15
cdr3_nt: TGTGCCAGCTCACTGACCGGGACAGTTCTGGACGAGCAGTACTTC
cdr3_aa: CASSLTGTVLDEQYF

v_call: TRBV3-1/TRBV3-2
d_call: -
j_call: TRBJ1-1
clone_size: -
cdr3_length: 13
cdr3_nt: TGTGCCAGCAGCCAAGGGGGGGGGACTGAAGCTTTCTTT
cdr3_aa: CASSQGGGTEAFF

v_call: TRBV6-5
d_call: TRBD1
j_call: TRBJ1-1
clone_size: -
cdr3_length: 14
cdr3_nt: TGTGCCAGCAGAACATCGACAGGGTACACTGAAGCTTTCTTT
cdr3_aa: CASRTSTGYTEAFF

v_call: TRBV5-1
d_call: TRBD1
j_call: TRBJ1-2
clone_size: -
cdr3_length: 14
cdr3_nt: TGCGCCAGCAGCCCGGACACAGGGGGCCGTGGCTACACCTTC
cdr3_aa: CASSPDTGGRGYTF

v_call: TRBV6-2/TRBV6-3
d_call: TRBD1
j_call: TRBJ1-2
clone_size: few
cdr3_length: 13
cdr3_nt: TGTGCCAGCAGTCCGACAGGGAGAGGCGGCTACACCTTC
cdr3_aa: CASSPTGRGGYTF

v_call: TRBV6-5
d_call: -
j_call: TRBJ2-7
clone_size: once
cdr3_length: 13
cdr3_nt: TGTGCCAGCAGCCGTGACAGGACCTACGAGCAGTACTTC
cdr3_aa: CASSRDRTYEQYF

v_call: TRBV2
d_call: -
j_call: TRBJ1-6
clone_size: -
cdr3_length: 16
cdr3_nt: TGTGCCAGCAGTGAACGCCTACCCTCCTATAATTCACCCCTCCACTTT
cdr3_aa: CASSERLPSYNSPLHF

v_call: TRBV3-1/TRBV3-2
d_call: TRBD2
j_call: TRBJ2-2
clone_size: -
cdr3_length: 16
cdr3_nt: TGTGCCAGCAGCCAAGGCGCTAGCGGGGTGACCGGGGAGCTGTTTTTT
cdr3_aa: CASSQGASGVTGELFF

v_call: TRBV18
d_call: -
j_call: TRBJ2-7
clone_size: -
cdr3_length: 12
cdr3_nt: TGTGCCAGCTCACTCTCTGCCTACGAGCAGTACTTC
cdr3_aa: CASSLSAYEQYF

v_call: TRBV10-3
d_call: -
j_call: TRBJ2-1
clone_size: -
cdr3_length: 12
cdr3_nt: TGTGCCATCGGTGGGACACAGAATGAGCAGTTCTTC
cdr3_aa: CAIGGTQNEQFF

v_call: TRBV18
d_call: TRBD1
j_call: TRBJ2-3
clone_size: -
cdr3_length: 14
cdr3_nt: TGTGCCAGCTCGCCCCGGGACAGGGGGGATACGCAGTATTTT
cdr3_aa: CASSPRDRGDTQYF

v_call: TRBV5-6
d_call: TRBD2
j_call: TRBJ2-5
clone_size: -
cdr3_length: 15
cdr3_nt: TGTGCCAGCAGCCCCGGGACTAGCGGGTGGGAGACCCAGTACTTC
cdr3_aa: CASSPGTSGWETQYF

v_call: TRBV14
d_call: TRBD1
j_call: TRBJ1-1
clone_size: -
cdr3_length: 16
cdr3_nt: TGTGCCAGCAGCCACCTACAGGGGCTCGGCGACACTGAAGCTTTCTTT
cdr3_aa: CASSHLQGLGDTEAFF

v_call: TRBV11-2
d_call: -
j_call: TRBJ2-7
clone_size: -
cdr3_length: 15
cdr3_nt: TGTGCCAGCAGCTCGTACTTAAGAGACAGACACGAGCAGTACTTC
cdr3_aa: CASSSYLRDRHEQYF

v_call: TRBV5-1
d_call: -
j_call: TRBJ1-2
clone_size: -
cdr3_length: 14
cdr3_nt: TGCGCCAGCAGCATGGATGGGGGCCGCGAGGGCTACACCTTC
cdr3_aa: CASSMDGGREGYTF

v_call: TRBV7-9
d_call: TRBD1
j_call: TRBJ2-1
clone_size: -
cdr3_length: 14
cdr3_nt: TGTGCCAGCAGCTCTCTGGACAGGGCAACGGGGCAGTTCTTC
cdr3_aa: CASSSLDRATGQFF

v_call: TRBV7-9
d_call: TRBD2
j_call: TRBJ2-1
clone_size: -
cdr3_length: 17
cdr3_nt: TGTGCCAGCAGCTCCAGCGGATCTAGCGGATCCTACAATGAGCAGTTCTTC
cdr3_aa: CASSSSGSSGSYNEQFF

v_call: TRBV7-2
d_call: -
j_call: TRBJ1-1
clone_size: -
cdr3_length: 15
cdr3_nt: TGTGCCAGCAGCGCGCGGGGGGGACCAAACACTGAAGCTTTCTTT
cdr3_aa: CASSARGGPNTEAFF

v_call: TRBV4-1
d_call: TRBD1
j_call: TRBJ1-2
clone_size: once
cdr3_length: 15
cdr3_nt: TGCGCCAGCAGCCTCCTGAAAGGGGGCGACTATGGCTACACCTTC
cdr3_aa: CASSLLKGGDYGYTF

v_call: TRBV7-9
d_call: -
j_call: TRBJ1-5
clone_size: -
cdr3_length: 18
cdr3_nt: TGTGCCAGCAGCTTAGCGCGGGACCGTGGTGCTAGCAATCAGCCCCAGCATTTT
cdr3_aa: CASSLARDRGASNQPQHF

v_call: TRBV5-1
d_call: -
j_call: TRBJ1-1
clone_size: -
cdr3_length: 14
cdr3_nt: TGCGCCAGCAGCTTGGACGGGAGTGGTACTGAAGCTTTCTTT
cdr3_aa: CASSLDGSGTEAFF

v_call: TRBV7-2
d_call: TRBD1
j_call: TRBJ1-5
clone_size: -
cdr3_length: 14
cdr3_nt: TGTGCCAGCAGCTTACGGTGGACAGGTCAGCCCCAGCATTTT
cdr3_aa: CASSLRWTGQPQHF

v_call: TRBV19
d_call: -
j_call: TRBJ1-5
clone_size: once
cdr3_length: 16
cdr3_nt: TGTGCCAGTAGTATAGAAAGGGGGATCGGCTATCAGCCCCAGCATTTT
cdr3_aa: CASSIERGIGYQPQHF

v_call: TRBV6-2/TRBV6-3
d_call: -
j_call: TRBJ2-5
clone_size: -
cdr3_length: 14
cdr3_nt: TGTGCCAGCAGTTCCCAGGGCCCCCCCGAGACCCAGTACTTC
cdr3_aa: CASSSQGPPETQYF